The 31 T cell receptor beta chains below all came from one sample that was sequenced in a study of blood T cell repertoires in COVID-19. Only in-frame clones appear in the TCRdb table, and some are missing; sequencing was by immunoSEQ multiplex PCR. The sample has 95,000 to 150,000 clones, 70% to 80% seen once. Source material: peripheral blood. Receptors originate from a man aged 35 to 55 with active or convalescent COVID-19.

This clone was found a few times. V and J are TRBV18 and TRBJ2-7; 9 bases line up with TRBD1. The germline CDR1 and CDR2 sequences are KGHSH and LQKENI. V lost 5 bases, J lost 4 bases, and 9 bases stayed unmatched. The CDR3 is 15 amino acids. This CDR3 reads CASSSGTGSGYEQYF. CDR3 nucleotides: TGTGCCAGCTCATCCGGGACAGGGTCGGGGTACGAGCAGTACTTC.

The genes are TRBV7-2 and TRBJ2-1, with TRBD2 matching over 10 bases. The junction had 11 bases not matched to a gene; V was cut back by 5 bases and J by 4 bases. Germline-derived CDR1 and CDR2 are SGHTA and FQGNSA. This CDR3 is 17 amino acids long. This CDR3 is CASSPFIAGGGYNEQFF. The DNA for the CDR3 is TGTGCCAGCAGCCCATTCATAGCGGGAGGCGGGTACAATGAGCAGTTCTTC.

The rearrangement uses TRBV6-5 and TRBJ2-1; 8 bases align to TRBD1. Looked up from germline, CDR1 is MNHEY and CDR2 is SVGAGI. The CDR3 is made up of 15 amino acids. Trimming cost V 5 bases and J 9 bases; bases outside gene matches: 12. CDR3 DNA sequence: TGTGCCAGCAGTCTCACTCAGGGGGCTCAGGCTGAGCAGTTCTTC. Its translation is CASSLTQGAQAEQFF.

The V call is TRBV6-5, the J call TRBJ1-6; the D gene is possibly TRBD1 (6 bases). CDR3 length: 15 residues. V was cut by 6 bases and J by 9 bases, with 18 bases left in between. Germline-derived CDR1 and CDR2 are MNHEY and SVGAGI. CDR3 bases: TGTGCCAGCAGCTTGGCACAGGGAGAAGGTTCACCCCTCCACTTT. Its protein is CASSLAQGEGSPLHF.

This chain connects TRBV3-1 (or the pseudogene TRBV3-2) to TRBJ1-1; no reliable D call. From germline, CDR1 is LGHDT and CDR2 YNNKEL (reference sequence). V was clipped by 3 bases and J by 3 bases, with 14 bases between them. The CDR3 consists of 15 residues. Written as DNA, the CDR3 is TGTGCCAGCAGCCAGCACGAGGTCGGCGACACTGAAGCTTTCTTT. This encodes CASSQHEVGDTEAFF.

The rearrangement uses TRBV4-2 and TRBJ1-2, with a weak D call TRBD1 (5 bases). From germline, CDR1 is LGHNA and CDR2 YNFKEQ. The ends were cut back, 0 bases at V and 4 bases at J, with 18 bases in the middle. The CDR3 consists of 17 residues. The CDR3 reads CASSQEEVRGGGYGYTF. CDR3 bases: TGTGCCAGCAGCCAAGAGGAGGTCCGTGGGGGAGGCTATGGCTACACCTTC.

In this sample, this clone turned up a few times. The chain combines TRBV5-6 with TRBJ1-1; the D gene is possibly TRBD1 (6 bases). Deletions cut 3 bases from V and 0 bases from J, with 12 bases between. Germline values: CDR1 SGHDT, CDR2 YYEEEE. The CDR3 has 15 amino acids. The CDR3 loop is CASSSGGGLNTEAFF. CDR3 DNA: TGTGCCAGCAGCTCGGGGGGCGGCTTGAACACTGAAGCTTTCTTT.

This clone was counted only a few times. V is TRBV7-2 and J is TRBJ2-2; D possibly corresponds to TRBD2 (6 bases). The CDR3 length is 17 residues. CDR1 and CDR2 from the germline V gene are SGHTA and FQGNSA. Trimming left V 0 bases short and J 2 bases short, with 13 bases between. The CDR3 loop is CASSLAGLSYNTGELFF. CDR3 in DNA: TGTGCCAGCAGCTTAGCGGGACTTTCTTATAACACCGGGGAGCTGTTTTTT.

This clone has only one observation. The rearrangement joins TRBV25-1 to TRBJ2-1; possible D gene TRBD2, 6 bases. Germline V lookup: CDR1 MGHDK, CDR2 SYGVNS. The CDR3 is 16 residues long. Trimming shortened V by 8 bases and J by 1 base, and 18 bases separated the two germline ends. The CDR3 bases are TGTGCCAGCTCCCCTCAGGAGGGAATATCCTACAATGAGCAGTTCTTC. It specifies CASSPQEGISYNEQFF.

The chain joins TRBV2 to TRBJ1-2; 10 positions agree with TRBD1. The ends lost 4 bases at V and 8 bases at J; junction bases unmatched: 13. This CDR3 is built from 16 residues. Germline V gene lookup returns CDR1 SNHLY and CDR2 FYNNEI. DNA for the CDR3: TGTGCCAGCAGTGCCCGGGTCGGGACAGGGGCAGGGGGCTACACCTTC. Its protein product is CASSARVGTGAGGYTF.

The V and J genes are TRBV5-1 and TRBJ2-3; 7 bases fit TRBD1. The CDR3 covers 15 residues. Germline loops: CDR1 SGHRS, CDR2 YFSETQ. V dropped 4 bases and J dropped 2; count of bases not matched to a gene: 7. The CDR3 DNA reads TGCGCCAGCAGCCATACGACAGGGTACACAGATACGCAGTATTTT. Encoded protein: CASSHTTGYTDTQYF.

This clone was found a few times. The chain joins TRBV7-3 to TRBJ2-5; a weak D match, TRBD1 (5 bases). V was trimmed by 3 bases and J by 4 bases, leaving 9 bases between them. Germline CDR1 reads SGHTA; CDR2 reads FQGTGA. This CDR3 is built from 13 residues. The CDR3 reads CASSFAGSETQYF. CDR3 sequence (DNA): TGTGCCAGCAGCTTTGCAGGGTCAGAGACCCAGTACTTC.

The chain carries TRBV29-1 and TRBJ1-1; possible D gene TRBD1, 5 bases. The CDR3 has 13 amino acids. Per germline, CDR1 SQVTM and CDR2 ANQGSEA. V lost 3 bases, J lost 6 bases, and 14 bases lay in between. The DNA of the CDR3 is TGCAGCGTTGAGGCAGGGTCGGCGGCTGAAGCTTTCTTT. Translating gives CSVEAGSAAEAFF.

The chain employs TRBV3-1 (or the pseudogene TRBV3-2) and TRBJ1-6; 9 bases line up with TRBD1. J was trimmed by 10 bases and V by 2 bases; bases with no gene match: 6. Germline V lookup: CDR1 LGHDT, CDR2 YNNKEL (reference sequence). The CDR3 loop spans 15 amino acids. The CDR3 DNA sequence: TGTGCCAGCAGCCAACAGGCAGGGACAGGGTCACCCCTCCACTTT. This sequence encodes CASSQQAGTGSPLHF.

The rearrangement joins TRBV25-1 to TRBJ2-7; perhaps TRBD1 as D (5 bases). Germline V gives CDR1 MGHDK, CDR2 SYGVNS. The germline V and J ends were trimmed by 3 bases and 3 bases, with 15 bases remaining between them. The CDR3 length is 15 residues. CDR3 nucleotide sequence: TGTGCCAGCAGTGATGGACACCGGCCAGGCTACGAGCAGTACTTC. Translation gives CASSDGHRPGYEQYF.

V gene TRBV27 combines with J gene TRBJ2-5, with 10 nucleotides matching TRBD1. The V and J ends lost 2 bases and 4 bases, in that order; junction bases with no gene match: 1. Per the germline V gene, CDR1 is MNHEY and CDR2 is SMNVEV (reference sequence). The CDR3 is 14 amino acids. CDR3 nucleotides: TGTGCCAGCAGTTTAGACAGGGGGCTAGAGACCCAGTACTTC. Encoded protein: CASSLDRGLETQYF.

The rearrangement joins TRBV18 to TRBJ1-1; D is perhaps TRBD1 (5 bases). Germline V gene lookup returns CDR1 KGHSH and CDR2 LQKENI. Trimming removed 3 bases at V and 2 bases at J, with 13 bases between. This CDR3 comprises 15 residues. CDR3 sequence (DNA): TGTGCCAGCTCACCTCAAGGGACTGACAACACTGAAGCTTTCTTT. Encoded protein: CASSPQGTDNTEAFF.

The genes are TRBV3-1 (or the pseudogene TRBV3-2) and TRBJ1-6, with D possibly being TRBD1 (6 bases). The germline V gene has CDR1 LGHDT and CDR2 YNNKEL (reference sequence). The CDR3 extends over 13 amino acids. V dropped 6 bases and J dropped 10 bases, with 13 bases sitting between them. The CDR3 sequence: CASRDSQNSPLHF. The CDR3 bases are TGTGCCAGCAGGGACAGCCAAAACTCACCCCTCCACTTT.

The V and J genes are TRBV12-5 and TRBJ1-4; a weak D match, TRBD1 (5 bases). The germline V gene has CDR1 LGHNT and CDR2 FRNRAP. Deletions cut 2 bases from V and 1 base from J, with 8 bases between. There are 15 residues in the CDR3. CDR3 in DNA: TGTGCTAGTGGTTTGCAGGGTCGAACTAATGAAAAACTGTTTTTT. Encoded protein: CASGLQGRTNEKLFF.

This chain links TRBV25-1 with TRBJ2-7; TRBD1 matches 9 bases. J lost 5 bases, V lost 7 bases, and 12 bases had no gene match. Germline CDR1 is MGHDK and CDR2 is SYGVNS. This CDR3 region has 15 residues. This CDR3 is CASTGRDRVRNEQYF. The CDR3 nucleotides are TGTGCCAGCACGGGGCGGGACAGGGTAAGGAACGAGCAGTACTTC.

The chain couples TRBV18 to TRBJ2-5, with TRBD1 as a possible D gene (6 bases). Trimming left V 4 bases short and J 2 bases short, with 17 bases between. Per germline, CDR1 KGHSH and CDR2 LQKENI. The CDR3 extends over 16 amino acids. CDR3 DNA sequence: TGTGCCAGCTCACTAACCGGGACACTAGGACAAGAGACCCAGTACTTC. As protein: CASSLTGTLGQETQYF.

This clone was counted between two and nine times. The rearrangement uses TRBV14 and TRBJ1-2; D gene ambiguous. The CDR3 contains 14 residues. Trimming pared 2 bases from V and 8 bases from J, leaving 15 bases between. In germline, CDR1 is SGHDN, CDR2 FVKESK. For the CDR3, the DNA is TGTGCCAGCAGCCAAATCCCTACGGGAGTCGGCTACACCTTC. Amino acids: CASSQIPTGVGYTF.

The chain joins TRBV19 to TRBJ2-7; TRBD1 matches at 7 bases. Unmatched junction bases numbered 5, after V lost 0 bases and J lost 0 bases. Germline-derived CDR1 and CDR2 are LNHDA and SQIVND (reference sequence). The CDR3 is made up of 16 amino acids. CDR3 coding DNA: TGTGCCAGTAGTATAGACGAAAGGGACAGCTCCTACGAGCAGTACTTC. Translating it yields CASSIDERDSSYEQYF.

V gene TRBV24-1 combines with J gene TRBJ2-1; TRBD2 is a possible D gene (6 bases). Germline CDR1 reads KGHDR; CDR2 reads SFDVKD. With 3 bases removed from V and 0 bases from J, the gap between germline ends came to 14 bases. This CDR3 is built from 17 residues. The CDR3 nucleotides read TGTGCCACCAGTGATGGCGGGGAGGTAAGCTCCTACAATGAGCAGTTCTTC. Translated, it gives CATSDGGEVSSYNEQFF.

The V gene is TRBV6-2 or TRBV6-3, the J gene TRBJ2-1; D might be TRBD2 (5 bases). V dropped 0 bases and J dropped 0 bases, with 9 bases sitting between them. The germline V gene has CDR1 MNHEY and CDR2 SVGEGT. This CDR3 is built from 16 residues. CDR3 loop: CASSYSEVSSYNEQFF. In DNA form, the CDR3 reads TGTGCCAGCAGTTACTCGGAGGTGAGCTCCTACAATGAGCAGTTCTTC.

V and J are TRBV19 and TRBJ2-3; no firm D call. Germline lookup yields CDR1 LNHDA and CDR2 SQIVND (reference sequence). V was shortened by 2 bases and J by 6 bases, with 3 bases between the two germline ends. There are 11 residues in the CDR3. The CDR3 bases are TGTGCCAGTAGTATACGGGATACGCAGTATTTT. Its protein is CASSIRDTQYF.

In its sample, this clone was seen many times. The chain combines TRBV4-1 with TRBJ2-5; D is ambiguous. The CDR3 is 13 residues long. V was cut by 2 bases and J by 3 bases, with 7 bases left in between. CDR1 is MGHRA, CDR2 YSYEKL, per germline. The CDR3 DNA sequence: TGCGCCAGCAGCCAACGACTGAAAGAGACCCAGTACTTC. This codes for CASSQRLKETQYF.

The chain's CDR3 is CASSIGGGRTMNTEAFF. The CDR3 bases are TGTGCCAGTAGTATAGGTGGAGGGCGAACGATGAACACTGAAGCTTTCTTT. The chain recombines TRBV19 with TRBJ1-1; no clear D gene. The ends were cut back, 1 base at V and 0 bases at J, with 15 bases in the middle. Germline V gene data show CDR1 as LNHDA and CDR2 as SQIVND (reference sequence). This CDR3 spans 17 amino acids.

This clone has only a few counts. The chain links TRBV4-2 to TRBJ2-7; the match to TRBD1 covers 7 bases. Germline V gene lookup returns CDR1 LGHNA and CDR2 YNFKEQ. The V segment lost 4 bases and the J segment 5 bases; nucleotides outside the gene matches: 8. The CDR3 consists of 14 residues. The CDR3 DNA reads TGTGCCAGCAGCCCCGTGACAGGGTTTCACGAGCAGTACTTC. Translation gives CASSPVTGFHEQYF.

The count of this clone is one. The chain employs TRBV10-3 and TRBJ1-6; D remains unclear. V was clipped by 11 bases and J by 5 bases, with 19 bases between them. The CDR3 runs 15 residues. Germline V gives CDR1 ENHRY, CDR2 SYGVKD. The CDR3 coding sequence is TGTGCCGGATCAAGGGCGGGAGCTGATAATTCACCCCTCCACTTT. It specifies CAGSRAGADNSPLHF.

This clone was recorded once. The V call is TRBV14, the J call TRBJ2-1, with TRBD2 as a possible D gene (6 bases). Looked up from germline, CDR1 is SGHDN and CDR2 is FVKESK. The V gene lost 6 bases and the J gene lost 7 bases, with 10 bases spanning the gap. The CDR3 loop spans 12 amino acids. CDR3 DNA sequence: TGTGCCAGCAGGCTGGAGGGAAATGAGCAGTTCTTC. This codes for CASRLEGNEQFF.